The 16 T cell receptor beta chains below come from one sample, sequenced in a study of PD-1 blockade in classical Hodgkin lymphoma. Data came from immunoSEQ multiplex PCR; TCRdb stores just in-frame clones and leaves some out. Among tens of thousands of clones listed, roughly 93% were seen once. Time point specified: newly diagnosed, previously untreated cHL patient sample. The sequenced sample consisted of peripheral blood mononuclear cells (PBMCs). These receptors came from a human donor with classical Hodgkin lymphoma.

The gene calls are TRBV19 and TRBJ2-5; TRBD2 agrees at 13 bases. CDR1 is LNHDA and CDR2 is SQIVND in the germline V gene (reference sequence). The CDR3 totals 15 residues. The ends lost 4 bases at V and 5 bases at J; junction bases unmatched: 4. In nucleotides, the CDR3 is TGTGCCAGTAGTACCGGGACTAGCGGGATTGAGACCCAGTACTTC. Encoded protein: CASSTGTSGIETQYF.

This rearrangement joins TRBV28 to TRBJ1-5; TRBD1 is a possible D gene (6 bases). Germline loops: CDR1 MDHEN, CDR2 SYDVKM. This CDR3 region has 17 residues. Trimming took off 2 bases at V and 0 bases at J, with 14 bases between the two ends. The CDR3 DNA is TGTGCCAGCAGTTTAATTCCGGGGGCATATAGCAATCAGCCCCAGCATTTT. It specifies CASSLIPGAYSNQPQHF.

This rearrangement joins TRBV19 to TRBJ2-2; TRBD1 matches 9 bases. After removal of 5 bases from V and 3 bases from J, the junction contained 13 bases not matched to a gene. CDR1 and CDR2 (germline): LNHDA, SQIVND (reference sequence). The CDR3 has 18 amino acids. DNA for the CDR3: TGTGCCAGTAGTGCCCAGCCGGGACAGGGTTTACACACCGGGGAGCTGTTTTTT. Its translation: CASSAQPGQGLHTGELFF.

V and J are TRBV28 and TRBJ1-4, with 9 bases that match TRBD1. Germline CDR1 is MDHEN and CDR2 is SYDVKM. The CDR3 is made up of 14 amino acids. With V trimmed by 7 bases and J by 7 bases, 7 bases remained unmatched. The chain's CDR3 is CASTLGQGSEKLFF. CDR3 in DNA: TGTGCCAGCACTCTCGGACAGGGGAGTGAAAAACTGTTTTTT.

V is TRBV5-1 and J is TRBJ2-1, with TRBD2 matching over 8 bases. CDR1 is SGHRS and CDR2 is YFSETQ in the germline V gene. The CDR3 is made up of 15 amino acids. With 4 bases clipped from V and 4 bases from J, the junction kept 7 bases outside the gene matches. The CDR3 is CASSIDSGAYNEQFF. The DNA of the CDR3 is TGCGCCAGCAGCATAGATAGCGGGGCATACAATGAGCAGTTCTTC.

The chain joins TRBV7-3 to TRBJ2-1; D is possibly TRBD1 (6 bases). CDR1 is SGHTA, CDR2 FQGTGA, per germline. CDR3 size: 13 residues. Between the trimmed V and J ends, which lost 5 bases and 7 bases, there was a span of 12 bases. The chain's CDR3 is CASSSLQGNEQFF. The DNA of the CDR3 is TGTGCCAGCAGCAGCTTACAGGGTAATGAGCAGTTCTTC.

The chain carries TRBV5-4 and TRBJ1-2, with unresolved D. The V gene's germline CDR1 is SGHNT and CDR2 YYREEE (reference sequence). The length of the CDR3 is 14 residues. V was pared by 0 bases and J by 2 bases, with 8 bases between. This chain's CDR3 is CASSLGGRNYGYTF. The CDR3 DNA is TGTGCCAGCAGCTTGGGTGGCAGGAACTATGGCTACACCTTC.

V usage is TRBV28 and J usage is TRBJ1-2; D remains ambiguous. With 2 bases removed from V and 1 base from J, the gap between germline ends came to 8 bases. CDR3 size: 14 residues. In germline, CDR1 is MDHEN, CDR2 SYDVKM. The CDR3 DNA reads TGTGCCAGCAGTTTAGTGGGAAGTAACTATGGCTACACCTTC. The encoded protein is CASSLVGSNYGYTF.

The chain is built from TRBV6-1 and TRBJ1-3; TRBD1 aligns across 8 bases. After removal of 6 bases from V and 2 bases from J, the junction contained 6 bases not matched to a gene. Germline CDR1 reads MNHNS; CDR2 reads SASEGT. This CDR3 region has 15 residues. CDR3: CASRTGADPGNTIYF. The CDR3 bases are TGTGCCAGCAGGACAGGGGCAGATCCTGGAAACACCATATATTTT.

CDR3 nucleotide sequence: TGTGCCAGCAGTGGCGGACAGGGTTGGCTGTTTTTT. The encoded protein is CASSGGQGWLFF. The gene calls are TRBV6-1 and TRBJ1-4; TRBD1 agrees at 8 bases. This CDR3 spans 12 amino acids. The junction had 6 bases not matched to a gene; V was cut back by 4 bases and J by 14 bases. Per the germline V gene, CDR1 is MNHNS and CDR2 is SASEGT.

This chain uses TRBV7-9 with TRBJ1-2; no reliable D call. Germline V gene lookup returns CDR1 SEHNR and CDR2 FQNEAQ (reference sequence). The CDR3 consists of 13 residues. V dropped 1 base and J dropped 8 bases, with 11 bases sitting between them. The CDR3 bases are TGTGCCAGCAGCTTAGGTGGAGTGTTAGGCTACACCTTC. Translation gives CASSLGGVLGYTF.

This clone was counted a single time. The gene calls are TRBV6-5 and TRBJ2-7, with 16 positions matching TRBD2. This CDR3 comprises 15 residues. The J segment lost 7 bases and the V segment lost 7 bases, leaving 7 bases of the junction unmatched. CDR1 and CDR2 (germline): MNHEY, SVGAGI. In DNA form, the CDR3 reads TGTGCCAGCACCTACGGGACTAGCGGGAGGGGGGAGCAGTACGTC. Translating gives CASTYGTSGRGEQYV.

The rearrangement joins TRBV7-9 to TRBJ2-7; D remains ambiguous. The CDR3 consists of 13 residues. The V and J ends lost 5 bases and 1 base respectively, with 9 bases between them. Germline assignment: CDR1 SEHNR and CDR2 FQNEAQ (reference sequence). CDR3 loop: CASSLSGSYEQYF. The DNA for the CDR3 is TGTGCCAGCAGCCTAAGTGGGTCCTACGAGCAGTACTTC.

V and J are TRBV28 and TRBJ2-7; D is ambiguous. V was clipped by 8 bases and J by 4 bases, with 6 bases between them. CDR1 MDHEN and CDR2 SYDVKM come from the germline V gene. There are 10 residues in the CDR3. This CDR3 reads CASGRYEQYF. The CDR3 nucleotides are TGTGCCAGCGGCCGGTACGAGCAGTACTTC. Combining the CDR3 with reference TRBV28 and TRBJ2-7 gives the whole variable domain DVKVTQSSRYLVKRTGEKVFLECVQDMDHENMFWYRQDPGLGLRLIYFSYDVKMKEKGDIPEGYSVSREKKERFSLILESASTNQTSMYLCASGRYEQYFGPGTRLTVT.

This chain uses TRBV7-8 with TRBJ2-6, with D perhaps given as TRBD1 or TRBD2 (5 bases each). The CDR3 is 17 amino acids. Germline V gives CDR1 SGHVS, CDR2 FQNEAQ. Trimming cost V 5 bases and J 2 bases, with 16 bases left between them. The CDR3 DNA is TGTGCCAGCAGCGAGAGGGGCGTAATTCCTGGGGCCAACGTCCTGACTTTC. This sequence encodes CASSERGVIPGANVLTF.

The rearrangement joins TRBV2 to TRBJ2-5; 10 nucleotides line up with TRBD2. This CDR3 is 15 amino acids long. Germline CDR1 SNHLY, CDR2 FYNNEI. J gave up 5 bases and V 8 bases, and 11 bases lay outside the gene matches. The CDR3, as DNA: TGTGCCAGCGGGGTGGAAGCGGGAGGGCCCGAGACCCAGTACTTC. Translation gives CASGVEAGGPETQYF.